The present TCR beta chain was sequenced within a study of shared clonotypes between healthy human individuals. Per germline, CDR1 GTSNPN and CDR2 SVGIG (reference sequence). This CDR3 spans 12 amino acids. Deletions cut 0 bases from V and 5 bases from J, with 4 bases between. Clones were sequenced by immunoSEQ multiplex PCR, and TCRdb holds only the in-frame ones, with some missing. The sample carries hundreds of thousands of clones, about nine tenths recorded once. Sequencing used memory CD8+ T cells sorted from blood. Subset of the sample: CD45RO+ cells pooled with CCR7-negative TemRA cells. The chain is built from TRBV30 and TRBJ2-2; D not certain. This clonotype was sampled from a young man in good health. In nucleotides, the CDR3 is TGTGCCTGGAGTGTACGAACCGGGGAGCTGTTTTTT. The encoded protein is CAWSVRTGELFF.